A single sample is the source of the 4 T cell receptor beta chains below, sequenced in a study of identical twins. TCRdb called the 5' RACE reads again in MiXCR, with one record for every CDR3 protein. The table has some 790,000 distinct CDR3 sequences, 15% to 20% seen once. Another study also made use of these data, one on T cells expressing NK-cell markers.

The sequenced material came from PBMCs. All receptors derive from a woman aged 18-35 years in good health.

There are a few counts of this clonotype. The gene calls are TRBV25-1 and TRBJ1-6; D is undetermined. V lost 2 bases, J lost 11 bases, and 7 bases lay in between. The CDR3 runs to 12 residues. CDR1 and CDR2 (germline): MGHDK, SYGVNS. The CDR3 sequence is CASSELRAPLHF. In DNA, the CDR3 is TGTGCCAGCAGTGAACTGCGAGCACCCCTCCACTTT.

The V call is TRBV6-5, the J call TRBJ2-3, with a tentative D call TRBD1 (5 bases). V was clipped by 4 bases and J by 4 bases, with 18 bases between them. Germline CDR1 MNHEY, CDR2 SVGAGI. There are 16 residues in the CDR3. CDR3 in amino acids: CASSFKPVDSPDTQYF. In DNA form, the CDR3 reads TGTGCCAGCAGTTTTAAACCCGTCGACAGCCCAGATACGCAGTATTTT.

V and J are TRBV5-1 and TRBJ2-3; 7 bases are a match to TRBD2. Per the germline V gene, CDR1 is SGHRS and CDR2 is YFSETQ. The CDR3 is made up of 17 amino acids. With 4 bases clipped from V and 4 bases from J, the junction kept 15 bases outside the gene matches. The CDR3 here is CASSAGTLPGGADTQYF. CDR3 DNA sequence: TGCGCCAGCAGCGCTGGGACGCTCCCGGGAGGCGCAGATACGCAGTATTTT.

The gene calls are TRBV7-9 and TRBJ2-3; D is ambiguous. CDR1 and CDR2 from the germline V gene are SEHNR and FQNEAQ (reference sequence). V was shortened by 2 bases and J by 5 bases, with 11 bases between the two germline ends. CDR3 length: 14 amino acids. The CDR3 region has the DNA TGTGCCAGCAGCTTAAGAGACCCTCGAGATACGCAGTATTTT. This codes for CASSLRDPRDTQYF.